Here is one T cell receptor beta chain with its context. The antigen is undetermined. The data stem from a study of blood T cells in healthy people across ages. Notes on the study in general: Greater diversity and more naive CD4+ cells were seen in long-lived donors than in aged donors.

Every sample had a minimum of 6 million PBMCs isolated. It was with a sample-barcoded 5' primer and a J-beta primer mix that a second PCR of about 6 to 12 cycles was run. MiXCR was run by TCRdb on the 5' RACE reads, yielding one entry per CDR3 protein. The repertoire consists of approximately 730,000 distinct CDR3 sequences, with 50% to 65% occurring once and the leading ten covering approximately 41%. The CDR3 sequence is 16 residues long. Per the germline V gene, CDR1 is SGHTA and CDR2 is FQGNSA. V lost 2 bases, J lost 5 bases, and 16 bases lay in between. The specimen sequenced was blood. The chain carries TRBV7-2 and TRBJ2-1; D might be TRBD2 (6 bases). The TCR sequence derives from a man older than 75 in good health. This chain's CDR3 is CASSLLLGSPHNEQFF. The CDR3 coding sequence is TGTGCCAGCAGCTTATTACTCGGGAGTCCCCACAATGAGCAGTTCTTC.